This T cell receptor beta chain was obtained from a study of blood T cells in healthy people across ages. Then a second PCR, running about 7 to 11 cycles, was carried out with a sample-barcoded 5' primer and a J-beta primer mix. TCRdb used MiXCR to reprocess the 5' RACE reads, holding one entry per CDR3 protein. The data contain 750,000 to 850,000 distinct CDR3 sequences, roughly 25% of them singletons. The CDR3 sequence is 15 residues long. Germline trimming cut 5 bases from V and 4 bases from J; bases unmatched to any gene: 10. The germline V gene encodes CDR1 PRHDT and CDR2 FYEKMQ (reference sequence). The sample was also linked to a second study, of T cells of mothers and their children.

The TCR sequence derives from a boy younger than 18 in good health. The material sequenced was blood. The chain links TRBV13 to TRBJ1-1, with 7 bases identical to TRBD1. In nucleotides, the CDR3 is TGTGCCAGCAGCCCCGAGTCCCGACAGGGCACTGAAGCTTTCTTT. It yields the protein CASSPESRQGTEAFF.